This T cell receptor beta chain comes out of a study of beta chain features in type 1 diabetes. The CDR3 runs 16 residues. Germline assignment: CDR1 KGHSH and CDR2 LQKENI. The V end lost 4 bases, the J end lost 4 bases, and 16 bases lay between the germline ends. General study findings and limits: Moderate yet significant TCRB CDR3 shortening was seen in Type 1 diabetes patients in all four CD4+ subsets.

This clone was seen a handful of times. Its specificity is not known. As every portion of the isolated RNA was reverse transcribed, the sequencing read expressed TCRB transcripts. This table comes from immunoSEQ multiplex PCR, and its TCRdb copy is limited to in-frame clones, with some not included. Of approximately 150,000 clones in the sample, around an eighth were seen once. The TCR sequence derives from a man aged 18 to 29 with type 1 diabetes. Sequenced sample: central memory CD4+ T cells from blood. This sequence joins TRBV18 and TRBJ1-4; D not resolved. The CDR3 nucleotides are TGTGCCAGCTCACTAGGGAGGCTGTCCGGTAATGAAAAACTGTTTTTT. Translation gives CASSLGRLSGNEKLFF.